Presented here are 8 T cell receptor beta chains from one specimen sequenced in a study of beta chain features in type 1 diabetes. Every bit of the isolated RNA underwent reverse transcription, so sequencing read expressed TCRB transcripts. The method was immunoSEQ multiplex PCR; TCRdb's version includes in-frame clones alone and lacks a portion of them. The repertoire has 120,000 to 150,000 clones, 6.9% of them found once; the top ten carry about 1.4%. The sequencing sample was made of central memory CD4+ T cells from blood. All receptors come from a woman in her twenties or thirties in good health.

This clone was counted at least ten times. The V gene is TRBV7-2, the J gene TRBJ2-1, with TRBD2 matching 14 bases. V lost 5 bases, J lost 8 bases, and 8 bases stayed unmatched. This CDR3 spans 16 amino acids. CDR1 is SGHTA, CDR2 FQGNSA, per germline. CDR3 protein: CASSVRLAGGPDEQFF. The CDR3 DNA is TGTGCCAGCAGCGTACGACTAGCGGGAGGGCCTGATGAGCAGTTCTTC.

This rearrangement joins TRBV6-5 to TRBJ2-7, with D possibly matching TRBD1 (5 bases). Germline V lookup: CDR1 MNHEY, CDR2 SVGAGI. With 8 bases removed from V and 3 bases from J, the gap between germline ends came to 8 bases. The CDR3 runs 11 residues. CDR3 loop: CASRDSYEQYF. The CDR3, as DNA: TGTGCCAGCCGAGACAGCTACGAGCAGTACTTC.

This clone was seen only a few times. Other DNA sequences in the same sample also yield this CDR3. CDR3 DNA sequence: TGTGCCAGCAGCGTAGGACTAGCGGGGGACTCGAACACCGGGGAGCTGTTTTTT. Its protein product is CASSVGLAGDSNTGELFF. The rearrangement links TRBV9 to TRBJ2-2, with 12 bases lining up with TRBD2. CDR3 size: 18 residues. From germline, CDR1 is SGDLS and CDR2 YYNGEE. J lost 0 bases, V lost 0 bases, and 3 bases had no gene match.

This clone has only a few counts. The CDR3 nucleotides are TGTGCCAGCAGCGTAGGGCTGGGACAGGGGCACACCGGGGAGCTGTTTTTT. Protein: CASSVGLGQGHTGELFF. The chain joins TRBV9 to TRBJ2-2; TRBD1 matches 10 bases. CDR3 length: 17 residues. V shed 0 bases and J 3 bases; nucleotides not matched to a gene: 5. Germline CDR1 reads SGDLS; CDR2 reads YYNGEE. Combining the CDR3 with reference TRBV9 and TRBJ2-2 gives the whole variable domain DSGVTQTPKHLITATGQRVTLRCSPRSGDLSVYWYQQSLDQGLQFLIQYYNGEERAKGNILERFSAQQFPDLHSELNLSSLELGDSALYFCASSVGLGQGHTGELFFGEGSRLTVL.

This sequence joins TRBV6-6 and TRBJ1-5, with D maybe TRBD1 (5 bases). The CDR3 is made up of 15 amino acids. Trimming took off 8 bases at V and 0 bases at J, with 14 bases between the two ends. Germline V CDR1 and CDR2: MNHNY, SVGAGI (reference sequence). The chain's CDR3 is CASGAPAYSNQPQHF. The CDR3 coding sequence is TGTGCCAGCGGGGCGCCGGCCTATAGCAATCAGCCCCAGCATTTT.

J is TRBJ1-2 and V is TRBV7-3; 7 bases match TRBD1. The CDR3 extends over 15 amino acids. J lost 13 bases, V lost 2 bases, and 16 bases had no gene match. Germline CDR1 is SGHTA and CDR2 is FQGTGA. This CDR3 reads CASSLADRVVFGSTF. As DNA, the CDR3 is TGTGCCAGCAGCTTAGCCGACAGGGTGGTATTTGGGTCCACCTTC.

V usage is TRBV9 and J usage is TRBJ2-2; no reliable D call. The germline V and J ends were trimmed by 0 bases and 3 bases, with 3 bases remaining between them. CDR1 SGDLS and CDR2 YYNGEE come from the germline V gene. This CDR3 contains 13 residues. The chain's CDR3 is CASSVEHTGELFF. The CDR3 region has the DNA TGTGCCAGCAGCGTAGAGCACACCGGGGAGCTGTTTTTT.

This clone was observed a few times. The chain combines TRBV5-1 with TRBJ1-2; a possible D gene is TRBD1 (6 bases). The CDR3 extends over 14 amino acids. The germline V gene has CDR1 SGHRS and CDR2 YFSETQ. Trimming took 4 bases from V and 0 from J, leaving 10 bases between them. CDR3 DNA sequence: TGCGCCAGCAGCCACGGACAGACTAACTATGGCTACACCTTC. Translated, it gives CASSHGQTNYGYTF.